Below, 24 T cell receptor beta chains from the same sample are listed, as sequenced in a study of CD8+CD57+ T cells in acquired aplastic anemia. The template used for profiling TCR beta VDJ and CDR3 was genomic DNA. TCRdb reanalysed the reads using MiXCR and keeps one entry per CDR3 protein. The data contain approximately 170,000 distinct CDR3 sequences, 55% to 75% of them singletons. Sample: sorted CD4+, CD8+, or CD8+CD57+ T cells (not recorded which) from PBMCs. The receptor source for this set is a human donor in good health.

The chain links TRBV7-9 to TRBJ2-7, with 13 bases matching TRBD2. The CDR3 covers 18 residues. Trimming removed 4 bases from V and 3 bases from J; junction bases left unmatched: 12. CDR1 is SEHNR, CDR2 FQNEAQ, per germline (reference sequence). In DNA form, the CDR3 reads TGTGCCAGCAGCTATACCGGGACTAGCGGGACAGGGGGCTACGAGCAGTACTTC. Amino acids: CASSYTGTSGTGGYEQYF.

CDR3 protein: CSAQRTSYNEQFF. In DNA form, the CDR3 reads TGCAGTGCTCAACGGACCTCATACAATGAGCAGTTCTTC. J is TRBJ2-1 and V is TRBV20-1, with D unclear. CDR3 length: 13 amino acids. Trimming took off 5 bases at V and 4 bases at J, with 12 bases between the two ends. Per germline, CDR1 DFQATT and CDR2 SNEGSKA (reference sequence).

The chain joins TRBV4-2 to TRBJ1-5, with D unclear. CDR1 and CDR2 from the germline V gene are LGHNA and YNFKEQ. The CDR3 runs to 14 residues. Between the trimmed V and J ends, which lost 3 bases and 6 bases, there was a span of 12 bases. CDR3 in DNA: TGTGCCAGCAGCCATAGTAGCGGAACTCAGCCCCAGCATTTT. It yields the protein CASSHSSGTQPQHF.

Ten or more counts support this clonotype. J is TRBJ2-1 and V is TRBV20-1; 8 nucleotides agree with TRBD2. Germline values: CDR1 DFQATT, CDR2 SNEGSKA (reference sequence). V lost 5 bases, J lost 10 bases, and 19 bases stayed unmatched. This CDR3 is built from 16 residues. In DNA, the CDR3 is TGCAGTGCTCCCCCGGGGGCTAGCGGGCGCTCGGAGGAGCAGTTCTTC. It is translated as CSAPPGASGRSEEQFF.

This clonotype was observed a few times. Its ends do not fully match the called genes, so a read error is possible. The chain has TRBV6-6 and TRBJ2-5; 7 bases map to TRBD1. The CDR3 is made up of 15 amino acids. Germline V gene lookup returns CDR1 MNHNY and CDR2 SVGAGI (reference sequence). In DNA form, the CDR3 reads TGTGCCACCAGTGACCCGGGACAGATCCAAGAGACCCAGTACTTC. Protein sequence: CATSDPGQIQETQYF.

This clonotype was recorded many times. The rearrangement links TRBV9 to TRBJ2-7; possible D gene TRBD2, 6 bases. In germline, CDR1 is SGDLS, CDR2 YYNGEE. CDR3 length: 15 amino acids. V lost 2 bases and J lost 2, with 14 bases in between. The CDR3 region is CASSVGSGGTYEQYF. For the CDR3, the DNA is TGTGCCAGCAGCGTGGGTTCCGGGGGTACCTACGAGCAGTACTTC.

This sequence joins TRBV5-1 and TRBJ1-6; D unresolved. The length of the CDR3 is 16 residues. Looked up from germline, CDR1 is SGHRS and CDR2 is YFSETQ. Trimming cost V 3 bases and J 4 bases, with 14 bases left between them. The CDR3 DNA sequence: TGCGCCAGCAGCTACGGCGAGAGAACTTATAATTCACCCCTCCACTTT. Protein product: CASSYGERTYNSPLHF.

This clonotype was seen just once. The rearrangement uses TRBV9 and TRBJ1-1; D perhaps matches TRBD1 (6 bases). Germline CDR1 reads SGDLS; CDR2 reads YYNGEE. The length of the CDR3 is 15 residues. V gave up 0 bases and J gave up 8 bases, with 17 bases separating them. The CDR3, as DNA: TGTGCCAGCAGCGTAGAGTCAGGGGCCCTTATCGAAGCTTTCTTT. It yields the protein CASSVESGALIEAFF.

The V and J genes are TRBV28 and TRBJ2-2; D may correspond to TRBD1 or TRBD2 (5 bases each). The CDR3 has 15 amino acids. V lost 0 bases and J 6 bases, leaving 11 bases between the germline ends. The germline V gene encodes CDR1 MDHEN and CDR2 SYDVKM. Here the CDR3 DNA reads TGTGCCAGCAGTTTATGGGCGACAGCGGCCGGGGAGCTGTTTTTT. Translating it yields CASSLWATAAGELFF. Combining the CDR3 with reference TRBV28 and TRBJ2-2 gives the whole variable domain DVKVTQSSRYLVKRTGEKVFLECVQDMDHENMFWYRQDPGLGLRLIYFSYDVKMKEKGDIPEGYSVSREKKERFSLILESASTNQTSMYLCASSLWATAAGELFFGEGSRLTVL.

The chain is built from TRBV20-1 and TRBJ1-4; unclear D gene. CDR1 DFQATT and CDR2 SNEGSKA come from the germline V gene (reference sequence). The V end was cut by 1 base, the J end by 7 bases, with 1 base between. CDR3 size: 10 residues. The CDR3 nucleotides are TGCAGTGCTAGAGCTGAAAAACTGTTTTTT. Protein: CSARAEKLFF.

This clonotype was picked up many times. V gene TRBV29-1 combines with J gene TRBJ2-3, with D tentatively TRBD2 (6 bases). There are 14 residues in the CDR3. V was shortened by 7 bases and J by 2 bases, with 16 bases between the two germline ends. The germline V gene encodes CDR1 SQVTM and CDR2 ANQGSEA. This chain's CDR3 is CSGVLGGPTDTQYF. Written as DNA, the CDR3 is TGCAGCGGGGTATTGGGGGGTCCCACAGATACGCAGTATTTT.

The CDR3 bases are TGCGCCAGCAGTGAGTCTCTGGACAGGAACCAAGAGACCCAGTACTTC. This sequence encodes CASSESLDRNQETQYF. V usage is TRBV10-2 and J usage is TRBJ2-5; 7 bases are a match to TRBD1. Germline V lookup: CDR1 WSHSY, CDR2 SAAADI. J lost 0 bases, V lost 0 bases, and 4 bases had no gene match. The CDR3 is made up of 16 amino acids.

The rearrangement joins TRBV24-1 to TRBJ1-5; 7 bases agree with TRBD1. The CDR3 consists of 14 residues. Trimming took 4 bases from V and 8 from J; bases not matched to a gene: 7. The germline V gene encodes CDR1 KGHDR and CDR2 SFDVKD. The CDR3 DNA reads TGTGCCACCAGTGAGACAGGGTTCGATGAGCCCCAGCATTTT. Protein sequence: CATSETGFDEPQHF.

The V gene is TRBV7-9, the J gene TRBJ2-3; D remains ambiguous. The CDR3 consists of 13 residues. In germline, CDR1 is SEHNR, CDR2 FQNEAQ (reference sequence). Trimming pared 6 bases from V and 2 bases from J, leaving 9 bases between. The CDR3 loop is CASSYEITDTQYF. The CDR3 nucleotides are TGTGCCAGCAGTTATGAGATCACAGATACGCAGTATTTT.

The chain employs TRBV12-3 or TRBV12-4 and TRBJ2-7; 11 bases fit TRBD1. V lost 4 bases, J lost 3 bases, and 2 bases stayed unmatched. The CDR3 runs to 14 residues. The CDR3 here is CASSWTGGYYEQYF. The CDR3, as DNA: TGTGCCAGCAGTTGGACAGGGGGCTACTACGAGCAGTACTTC.

The genes are TRBV7-9 and TRBJ2-2; D is perhaps TRBD1 (5 bases). The germline V and J ends were trimmed by 2 bases and 8 bases, with 18 bases remaining between them. This CDR3 comprises 16 residues. Germline-derived CDR1 and CDR2 are SEHNR and FQNEAQ (reference sequence). The CDR3 DNA sequence: TGTGCCAGCAGCTTACGCCCGATGACAGCCACTGGGGAGCTGTTTTTT. Translation gives CASSLRPMTATGELFF. The whole variable domain, remainder taken from reference TRBV7-9 and TRBJ2-2, is DTGVSQNPRHKITKRGQNVTFRCDPISEHNRLYWYRQTLGQGPEFLTYFQNEAQLEKSRLLSDRFSAERPKGSFSTLEIQRTEQGDSAMYLCASSLRPMTATGELFFGEGSRLTVL.

V gene TRBV7-3 combines with J gene TRBJ2-3, with TRBD1 identical over 9 bases. J gave up 4 bases and V 9 bases, and 14 bases lay outside the gene matches. Germline lookup yields CDR1 SGHTA and CDR2 FQGTGA. The CDR3 is made up of 16 amino acids. CDR3 sequence reads: CASSITGGEGADTQYF. CDR3 nucleotides: TGTGCCAGTAGTATAACAGGGGGCGAAGGTGCAGATACGCAGTATTTT. Combining the CDR3 with reference TRBV7-3 and TRBJ2-3 gives the whole variable domain GAGVSQTPSNKVTEKGKYVELRCDPISGHTALYWYRQSLGQGPEFLIYFQGTGAADDSGLPNDRFFAVRPEGSVSTLKIQRTERGDSAVYLCASSITGGEGADTQYFGPGTRLTVL.

This rearrangement joins TRBV2 to TRBJ2-1; 7 bases agree with TRBD2. CDR1 is SNHLY and CDR2 is FYNNEI in the germline V gene. J was trimmed by 6 bases and V by 8 bases; bases with no gene match: 10. There are 14 residues in the CDR3. CDR3 region: CASAGVRLSNEQFF. In DNA, the CDR3 is TGTGCCAGCGCGGGGGTTCGGTTATCCAATGAGCAGTTCTTC.

This clonotype was recorded many times. The chain combines TRBV11-2 with TRBJ2-1, with 10 bases lining up with TRBD2. The CDR3 length is 15 residues. With V trimmed by 1 base and J by 9 bases, 6 bases remained unmatched. CDR1 is SGHAT, CDR2 FQNNGV, per germline. The CDR3 coding sequence is TGTGCCAGCAGCTTAGTTCTAGCGGGAGATCCTGAGCAGTTCTTC. It yields the protein CASSLVLAGDPEQFF.

This clonotype was seen ten or more times. This chain joins TRBV29-1 and TRBJ2-1, with D maybe TRBD2 (7 bases). CDR3 length equals 11 residues. V shed 7 bases and J shed 8 bases, with 12 bases lying between them. Germline V gene sequence: CDR1 SQVTM, CDR2 ANQGSEA. The CDR3, as DNA: TGCAGCGGCTGGGGGGGGCATGAGCAGTTCTTC. It codes for CSGWGGHEQFF.

In regard to this clonotype: Its ends do not fully match the called genes, so a read error is possible. The CDR3 sequence is CASRRDDTEAFF. In nucleotides, the CDR3 is TGCGCCAGCAGACGGGACGACACTGAAGCTTTCTTT. V is TRBV9 and J is TRBJ1-1; D might be TRBD1 (5 bases). The CDR3 has 12 amino acids. The germline gives CDR1 SGDLS, CDR2 YYNGEE.

The J gene is TRBJ1-1, the V gene TRBV20-1; D is unresolved. Germline V gene sequence: CDR1 DFQATT, CDR2 SNEGSKA (reference sequence). The CDR3 has 13 amino acids. V gave up 3 bases and J gave up 0 bases, with 8 bases separating them. The CDR3 coding sequence is TGCAGTGCTAGTTCAGCCTTGAACACTGAAGCTTTCTTT. Protein sequence: CSASSALNTEAFF.

This chain joins TRBV12-3 or TRBV12-4 and TRBJ1-1; D not resolved. The CDR3 has 11 residues. V lost 11 bases and J lost 10, with 17 bases in between. DNA for the CDR3: TGTGCCTCAGGTTCTAGATGGGGAGCTTTCTTT. It specifies CASGSRWGAFF.

This CDR3 reads CASSLGSGGGNTIYF. CDR3 sequence (DNA): TGTGCCAGCAGCTTAGGTTCCGGGGGAGGAAACACCATATATTTT. The J gene is TRBJ1-3, the V gene TRBV7-8, with D perhaps TRBD1 (5 bases). V gave up 1 base and J gave up 4 bases, with 11 bases separating them. CDR1 is SGHVS, CDR2 FQNEAQ, per germline. CDR3 length: 15 amino acids. The full variable domain, with the rest looked up from reference TRBV7-8 and TRBJ1-3, is GAGVSQSPRYKVAKRGQDVALRCDPISGHVSLFWYQQALGQGPEFLTYFQNEAQLDKSGLPSDRFFAERPEGSVSTLKIQRTQQEDSAVYLCASSLGSGGGNTIYFGEGSWLTVV.